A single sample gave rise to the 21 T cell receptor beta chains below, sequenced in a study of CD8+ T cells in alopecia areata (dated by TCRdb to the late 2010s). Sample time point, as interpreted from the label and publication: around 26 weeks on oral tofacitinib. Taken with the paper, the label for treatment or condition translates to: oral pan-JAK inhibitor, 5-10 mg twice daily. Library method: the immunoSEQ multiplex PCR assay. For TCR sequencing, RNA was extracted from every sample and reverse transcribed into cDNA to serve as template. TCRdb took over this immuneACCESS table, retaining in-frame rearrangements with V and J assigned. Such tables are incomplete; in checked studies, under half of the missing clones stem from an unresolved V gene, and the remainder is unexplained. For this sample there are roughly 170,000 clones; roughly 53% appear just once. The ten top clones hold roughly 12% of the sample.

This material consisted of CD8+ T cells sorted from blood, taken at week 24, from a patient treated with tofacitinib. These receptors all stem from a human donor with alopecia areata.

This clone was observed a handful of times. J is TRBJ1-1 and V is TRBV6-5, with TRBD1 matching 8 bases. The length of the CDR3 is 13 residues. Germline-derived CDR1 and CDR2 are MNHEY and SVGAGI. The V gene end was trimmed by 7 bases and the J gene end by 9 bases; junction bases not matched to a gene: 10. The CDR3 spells CASNDRGYGKAFF. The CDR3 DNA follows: TGTGCCAGCAACGACAGGGGTTACGGGAAAGCTTTCTTT.

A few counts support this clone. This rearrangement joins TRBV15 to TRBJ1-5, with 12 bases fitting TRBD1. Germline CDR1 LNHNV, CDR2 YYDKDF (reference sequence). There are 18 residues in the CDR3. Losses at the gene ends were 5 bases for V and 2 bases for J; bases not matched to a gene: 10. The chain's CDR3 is CATSGGTGGIYRNQPQHF. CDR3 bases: TGTGCCACCAGCGGGGGGACAGGGGGCATCTATCGCAATCAGCCCCAGCATTTT. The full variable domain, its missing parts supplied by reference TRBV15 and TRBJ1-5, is DAMVIQNPRYQVTQFGKPVTLSCSQTLNHNVMYWYQQKSSQAPKLLFHYYDKDFNNEADTPDNFQSRRPNTSFCFLDIRSPGLGDTAMYLCATSGGTGGIYRNQPQHFGDGTRLSIL.

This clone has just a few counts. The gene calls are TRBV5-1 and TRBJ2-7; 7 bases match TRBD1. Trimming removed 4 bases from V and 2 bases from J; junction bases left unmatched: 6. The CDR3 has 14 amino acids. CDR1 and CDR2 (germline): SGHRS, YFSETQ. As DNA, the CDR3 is TGCGCCAGCAGCCCGACAGGGATCGCCTACGAGCAGTACTTC. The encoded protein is CASSPTGIAYEQYF.

CDR3 in DNA: TGTGCCAGCAGCTTAGGGGGTTCGGGTCAGCCCCAGCATTTT. Translated, it gives CASSLGGSGQPQHF. The V call is TRBV7-6, the J call TRBJ1-5; D not resolved. From germline, CDR1 is SGHVS and CDR2 FNYEAQ. Trimming shortened V by 1 base and J by 6 bases, and 10 bases separated the two germline ends. The CDR3 length is 14 residues.

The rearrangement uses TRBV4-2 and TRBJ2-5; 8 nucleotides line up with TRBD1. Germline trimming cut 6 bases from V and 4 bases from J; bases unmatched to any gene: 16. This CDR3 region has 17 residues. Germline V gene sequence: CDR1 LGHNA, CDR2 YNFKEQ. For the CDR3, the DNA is TGTGCCAGCAGGGACCTACTCAGGGGGCATGGTAGAGAGACCCAGTACTTC. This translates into CASRDLLRGHGRETQYF.

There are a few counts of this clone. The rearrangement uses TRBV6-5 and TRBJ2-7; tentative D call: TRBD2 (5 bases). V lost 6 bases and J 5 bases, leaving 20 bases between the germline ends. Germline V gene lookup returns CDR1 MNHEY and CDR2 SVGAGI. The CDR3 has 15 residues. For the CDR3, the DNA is TGTGCCAGCAGATTACAAGCTCCTGCGGGCCACGAGCAGTACTTC. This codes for CASRLQAPAGHEQYF.

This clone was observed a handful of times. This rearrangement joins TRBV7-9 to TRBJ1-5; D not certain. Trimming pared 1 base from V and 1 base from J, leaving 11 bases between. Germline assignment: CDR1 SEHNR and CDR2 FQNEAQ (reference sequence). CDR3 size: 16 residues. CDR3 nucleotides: TGTGCCAGCAGCTTAGGTGGAGACATGAGCAATCAGCCCCAGCATTTT. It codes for CASSLGGDMSNQPQHF.

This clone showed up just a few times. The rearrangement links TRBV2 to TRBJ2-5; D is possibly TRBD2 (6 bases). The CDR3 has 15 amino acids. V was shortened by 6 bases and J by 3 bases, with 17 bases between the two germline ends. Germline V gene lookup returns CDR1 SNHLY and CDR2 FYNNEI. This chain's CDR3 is CASRGLHGGKETQYF. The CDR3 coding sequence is TGTGCCAGCAGGGGCCTCCATGGGGGGAAAGAGACCCAGTACTTC.

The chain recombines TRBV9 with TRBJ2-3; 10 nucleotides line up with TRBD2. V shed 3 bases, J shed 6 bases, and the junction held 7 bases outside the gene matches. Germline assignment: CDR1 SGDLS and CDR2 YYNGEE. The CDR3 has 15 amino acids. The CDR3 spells CASSAQAGGPDTQYF. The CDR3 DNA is TGTGCCAGCAGCGCCCAAGCGGGGGGGCCGGATACGCAGTATTTT.

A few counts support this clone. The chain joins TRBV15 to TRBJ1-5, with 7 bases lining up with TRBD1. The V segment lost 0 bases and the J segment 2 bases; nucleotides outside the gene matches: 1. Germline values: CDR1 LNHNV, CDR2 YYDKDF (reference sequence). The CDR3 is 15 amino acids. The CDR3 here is CATSRDGTGNQPQHF. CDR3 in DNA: TGTGCCACCAGCAGAGACGGGACAGGCAATCAGCCCCAGCATTTT.

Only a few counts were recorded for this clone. DNA of the CDR3: TGCGCCAGCAGCCGGGACGGGACTCTCAATCAGCCCCAGCATTTT. It translates to CASSRDGTLNQPQHF. This sequence joins TRBV23-1 and TRBJ1-5; D is possibly TRBD1 (5 bases). TRBV23-1 is an open reading frame whose function is uncertain. The length of the CDR3 is 15 residues. V was cut by 6 bases and J by 3 bases, with 15 bases left in between.

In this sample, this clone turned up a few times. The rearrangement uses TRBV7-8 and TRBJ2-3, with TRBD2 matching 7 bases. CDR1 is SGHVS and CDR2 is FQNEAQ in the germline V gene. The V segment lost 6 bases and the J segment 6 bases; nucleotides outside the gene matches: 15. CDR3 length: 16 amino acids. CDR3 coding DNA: TGTGCCAGCAGACGGAGTGGCAGCGGGGTGATGGATACGCAGTATTTT. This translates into CASRRSGSGVMDTQYF.

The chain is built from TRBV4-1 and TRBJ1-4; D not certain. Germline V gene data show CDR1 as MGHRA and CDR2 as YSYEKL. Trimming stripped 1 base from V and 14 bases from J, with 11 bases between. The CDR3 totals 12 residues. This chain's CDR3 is CASSQGALGLFF. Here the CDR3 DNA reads TGCGCCAGCAGCCAAGGTGCGTTGGGGCTGTTTTTT.

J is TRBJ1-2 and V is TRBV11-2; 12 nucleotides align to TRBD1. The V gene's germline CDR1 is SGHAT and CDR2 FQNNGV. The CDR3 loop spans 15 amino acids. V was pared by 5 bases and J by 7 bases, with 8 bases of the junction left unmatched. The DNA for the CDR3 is TGTGCCAGCAGCCGGCCGGGACAGGGGGCGAGTGGCTACACCTTC. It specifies CASSRPGQGASGYTF.

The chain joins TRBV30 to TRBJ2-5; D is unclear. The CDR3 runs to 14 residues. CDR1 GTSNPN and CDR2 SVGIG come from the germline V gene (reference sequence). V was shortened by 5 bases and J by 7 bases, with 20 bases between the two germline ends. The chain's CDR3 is CAWSRGSNPGTQYF. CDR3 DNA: TGTGCCTGGTCCCGAGGTAGTAACCCGGGGACCCAGTACTTC.

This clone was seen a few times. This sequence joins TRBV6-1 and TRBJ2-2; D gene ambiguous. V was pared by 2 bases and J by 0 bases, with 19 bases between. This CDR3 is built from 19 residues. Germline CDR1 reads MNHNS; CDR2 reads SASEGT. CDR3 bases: TGTGCCAGCAGTGAAATCCACGCCGAGTGGGCCCCGAACACCGGGGAGCTGTTTTTT. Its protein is CASSEIHAEWAPNTGELFF.

The CDR3 DNA follows: TGTGCCTGGAGTGTCGTAGCAAACACCGGGGAGCTGTTTTTT. Protein sequence: CAWSVVANTGELFF. The chain is built from TRBV30 and TRBJ2-2; D is unclear. The CDR3 loop spans 14 amino acids. Germline CDR1 is GTSNPN and CDR2 is SVGIG (reference sequence). The V end lost 0 bases, the J end lost 2 bases, and 7 bases lay between the germline ends.

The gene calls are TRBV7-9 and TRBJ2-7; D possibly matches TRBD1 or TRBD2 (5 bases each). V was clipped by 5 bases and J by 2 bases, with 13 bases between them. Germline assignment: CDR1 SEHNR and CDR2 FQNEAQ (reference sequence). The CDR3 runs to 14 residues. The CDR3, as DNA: TGTGCCAGCAGCCCAAAGGGACGGACCTACGAGCAGTACTTC. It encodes CASSPKGRTYEQYF.

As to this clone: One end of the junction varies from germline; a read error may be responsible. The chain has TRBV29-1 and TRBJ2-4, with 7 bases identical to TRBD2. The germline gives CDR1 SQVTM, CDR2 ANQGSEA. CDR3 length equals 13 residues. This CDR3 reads CSVAGGTKTIQYF. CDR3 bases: TGCAGCGTTGCCGGGGGGACCAAAACCATTCAGTACTTC.

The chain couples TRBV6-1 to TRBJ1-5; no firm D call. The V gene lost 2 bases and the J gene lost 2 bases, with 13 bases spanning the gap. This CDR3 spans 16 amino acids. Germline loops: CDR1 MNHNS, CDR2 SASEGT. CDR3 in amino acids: CASSESLRWGNQPQHF. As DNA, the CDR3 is TGTGCCAGCAGTGAATCCCTCCGCTGGGGCAATCAGCCCCAGCATTTT.

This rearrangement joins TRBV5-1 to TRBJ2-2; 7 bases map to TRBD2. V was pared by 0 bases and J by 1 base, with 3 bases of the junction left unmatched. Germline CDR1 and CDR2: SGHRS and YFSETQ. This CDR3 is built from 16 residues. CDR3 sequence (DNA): TGCGCCAGCAGCTTGGCGGGGACTAAGAACACCGGGGAGCTGTTTTTT. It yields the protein CASSLAGTKNTGELFF.